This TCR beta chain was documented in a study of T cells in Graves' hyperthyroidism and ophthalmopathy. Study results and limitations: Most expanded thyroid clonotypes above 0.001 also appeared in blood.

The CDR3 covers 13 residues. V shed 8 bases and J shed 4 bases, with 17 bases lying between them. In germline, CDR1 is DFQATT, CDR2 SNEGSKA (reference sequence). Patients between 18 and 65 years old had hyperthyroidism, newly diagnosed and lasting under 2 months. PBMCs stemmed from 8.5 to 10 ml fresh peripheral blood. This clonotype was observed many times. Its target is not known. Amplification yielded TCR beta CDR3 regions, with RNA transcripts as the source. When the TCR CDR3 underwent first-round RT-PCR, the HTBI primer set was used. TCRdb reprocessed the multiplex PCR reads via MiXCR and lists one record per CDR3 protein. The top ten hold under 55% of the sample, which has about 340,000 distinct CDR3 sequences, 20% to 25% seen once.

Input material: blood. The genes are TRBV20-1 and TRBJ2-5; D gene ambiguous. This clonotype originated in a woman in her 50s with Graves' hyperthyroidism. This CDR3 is CSCWVLAGETQYF. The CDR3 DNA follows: TGCAGTTGCTGGGTGCTGGCTGGAGAGACCCAGTACTTC.